This TCR beta chain is from a study of blood T cell repertoires in COVID-19. The CDR3 runs to 16 residues. The V gene's germline CDR1 is SGHRS and CDR2 YFSETQ. V lost 0 bases to trimming and J lost 0 bases; unmatched junction nucleotides: 3. Measured with immunoSEQ multiplex PCR; TCRdb has only the in-frame clones, and not every one. This sample has about 230,000 clones, with roughly four fifths found just once. This chain uses TRBV5-1 with TRBJ2-5, with 9 bases fitting TRBD2. Material: peripheral blood. The sequence was obtained from a woman older than 75 with COVID-19, enrolled during active disease. CDR3 sequence (DNA): TGCGCCAGCAGCTTGGGCGGACTAGCGAACCAAGAGACCCAGTACTTC. This encodes CASSLGGLANQETQYF.